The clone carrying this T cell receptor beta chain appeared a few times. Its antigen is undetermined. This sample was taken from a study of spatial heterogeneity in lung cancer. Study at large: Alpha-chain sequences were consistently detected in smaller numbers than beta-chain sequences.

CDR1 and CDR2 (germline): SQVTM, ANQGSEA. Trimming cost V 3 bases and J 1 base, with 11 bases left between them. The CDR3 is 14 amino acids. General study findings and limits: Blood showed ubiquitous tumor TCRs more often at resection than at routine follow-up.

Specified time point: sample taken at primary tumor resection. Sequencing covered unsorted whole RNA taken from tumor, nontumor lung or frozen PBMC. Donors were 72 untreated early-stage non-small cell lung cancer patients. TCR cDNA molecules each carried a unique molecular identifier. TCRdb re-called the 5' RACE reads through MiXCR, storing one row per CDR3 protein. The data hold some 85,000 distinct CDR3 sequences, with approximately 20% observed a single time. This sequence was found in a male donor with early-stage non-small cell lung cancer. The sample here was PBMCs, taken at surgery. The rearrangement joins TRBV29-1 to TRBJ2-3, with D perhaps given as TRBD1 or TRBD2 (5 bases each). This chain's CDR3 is CSVDAQGGTDTQYF. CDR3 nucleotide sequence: TGCAGCGTTGACGCCCAGGGAGGCACAGATACGCAGTATTTT.